This TCR beta chain comes out of a study of shared clonotypes between healthy human individuals. Libraries were prepared by immunoSEQ multiplex PCR; TCRdb keeps only in-frame clonotypes and omits some of them. This sample carries more than 2 million clones, about 94% of them seen once, and the ten largest clones take about 1.6%. V was cut by 5 bases and J by 3 bases, with 11 bases left in between. The CDR3 covers 14 residues. CDR1 and CDR2 from the germline V gene are MDHEN and SYDVKM. A note on this clone: Its target is not known.

Naive CD8 cells, CD45RO-negative and positively selected for CCR7, excluded terminally differentiated effector memory CD45RA+ cells. Study-wide points: Generation probability values for non-shared clonotypes were lower than those for clonotypes shared by all four donors.

The receptor was derived from a man between 18 and 35 years old in good health. Some clones in this sample may be carry-over from other donors' samples. This chain links TRBV28 with TRBJ1-5; D may be TRBD1 (5 bases). Sequencing used naive CD8+ T cells from PBMCs. The CDR3 here is CASSATGFNQPQHF. Here the CDR3 DNA reads TGTGCCAGCAGTGCCACAGGTTTCAATCAGCCCCAGCATTTT.